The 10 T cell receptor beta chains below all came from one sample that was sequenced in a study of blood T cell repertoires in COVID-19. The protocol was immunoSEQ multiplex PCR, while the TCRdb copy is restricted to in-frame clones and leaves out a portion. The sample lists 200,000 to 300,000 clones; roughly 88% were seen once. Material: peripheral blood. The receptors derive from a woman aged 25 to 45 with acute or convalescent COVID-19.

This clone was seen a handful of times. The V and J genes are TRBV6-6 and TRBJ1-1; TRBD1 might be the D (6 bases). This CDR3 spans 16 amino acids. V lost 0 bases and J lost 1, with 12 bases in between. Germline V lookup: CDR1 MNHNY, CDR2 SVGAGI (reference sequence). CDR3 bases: TGTGCCAGCAGTTACTCAAACAGGGTCGGGAACACTGAAGCTTTCTTT. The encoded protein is CASSYSNRVGNTEAFF.

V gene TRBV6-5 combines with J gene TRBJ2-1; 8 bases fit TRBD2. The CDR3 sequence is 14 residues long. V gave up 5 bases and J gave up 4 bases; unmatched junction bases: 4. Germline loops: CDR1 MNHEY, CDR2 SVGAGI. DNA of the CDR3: TGTGCCAGCAGTCCAGCGGGGGTATACAATGAGCAGTTCTTC. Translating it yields CASSPAGVYNEQFF.

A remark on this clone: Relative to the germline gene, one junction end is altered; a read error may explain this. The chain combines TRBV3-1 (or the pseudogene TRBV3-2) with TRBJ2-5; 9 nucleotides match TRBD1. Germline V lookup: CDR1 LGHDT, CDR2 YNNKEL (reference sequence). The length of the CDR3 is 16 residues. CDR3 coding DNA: TGTACCAGCAGCCAAGGCCCGGGACAGGGCCAAGAGACCCAGTACTTC. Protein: CTSSQGPGQGQETQYF.

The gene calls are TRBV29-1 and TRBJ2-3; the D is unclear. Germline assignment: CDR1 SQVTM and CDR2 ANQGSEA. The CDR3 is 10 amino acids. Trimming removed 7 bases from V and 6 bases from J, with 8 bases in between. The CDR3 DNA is TGCAGCGCCTACGGGGATACGCAGTATTTT. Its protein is CSAYGDTQYF.

The CDR3 sequence: CASSLAPNEKLFF. The DNA of the CDR3 is TGTGCCAGCAGTTTAGCCCCGAATGAAAAACTGTTTTTT. The chain couples TRBV12-3 or TRBV12-4 to TRBJ1-4; no reliable D call. V was pared by 0 bases and J by 5 bases, with 4 bases between. The length of the CDR3 is 13 residues.

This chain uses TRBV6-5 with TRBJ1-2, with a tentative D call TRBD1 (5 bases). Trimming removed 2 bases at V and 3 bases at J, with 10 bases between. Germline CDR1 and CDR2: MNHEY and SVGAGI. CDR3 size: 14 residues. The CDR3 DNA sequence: TGTGCCAGCAGTTACAGGGGAGGGGACTATGGCTACACCTTC. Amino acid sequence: CASSYRGGDYGYTF.

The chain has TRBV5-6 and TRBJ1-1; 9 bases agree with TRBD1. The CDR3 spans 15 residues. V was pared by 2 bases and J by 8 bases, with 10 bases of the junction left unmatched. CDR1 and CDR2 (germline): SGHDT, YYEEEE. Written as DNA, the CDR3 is TGTGCCAGCAGCTTCGGGACAGGGCTCCGCCCAGAAGCTTTCTTT. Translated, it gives CASSFGTGLRPEAFF.

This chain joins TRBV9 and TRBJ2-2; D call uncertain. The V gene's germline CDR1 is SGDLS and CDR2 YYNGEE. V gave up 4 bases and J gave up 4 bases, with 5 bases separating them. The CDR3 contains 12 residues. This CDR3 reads CASSSVTGELFF. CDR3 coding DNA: TGTGCCAGCAGCTCAGTCACCGGGGAGCTGTTTTTT.

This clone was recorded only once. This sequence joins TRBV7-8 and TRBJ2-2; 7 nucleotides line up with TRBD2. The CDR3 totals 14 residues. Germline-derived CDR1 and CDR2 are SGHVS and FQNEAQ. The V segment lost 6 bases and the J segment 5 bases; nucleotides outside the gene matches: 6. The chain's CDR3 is CASRDGGGTGELFF. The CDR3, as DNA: TGTGCCAGCAGGGACGGGGGAGGGACCGGGGAGCTGTTTTTT.

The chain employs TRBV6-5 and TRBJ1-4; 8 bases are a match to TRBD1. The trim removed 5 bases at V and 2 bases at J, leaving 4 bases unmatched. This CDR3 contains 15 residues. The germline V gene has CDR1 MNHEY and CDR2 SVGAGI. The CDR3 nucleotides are TGTGCCAGCAGTCGCCGGGACAGGACTAATGAAAAACTGTTTTTT. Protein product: CASSRRDRTNEKLFF.